The clone carrying this TCR beta chain was counted once. V shed 3 bases and J 7 bases; nucleotides not matched to a gene: 7. From germline, CDR1 is LNHDA and CDR2 SQIVND (reference sequence). The CDR3 runs 14 residues. The method was immunoSEQ multiplex PCR; TCRdb's version includes in-frame clones alone and lacks a portion of them. This table holds roughly 17,000 clones, more than 75% found once. These data belong to a study of OX40 agonist ivuxolimab in advanced cancers. The overall study: Ivuxolimab was delivered to patients intravenously every 2 weeks at doses spanning 0.01 to 10 mg/kg. Dose-escalation patients had hepatocellular carcinoma, melanoma, renal cell or head and neck cancer.

This sequence joins TRBV19 and TRBJ2-5, with 8 bases identical to TRBD2. Material: CD4+ or CD8+ T cells sorted from blood, obtained in a trial of the OX40 agonist ivuxolimab. The sequence derives from an adult with an advanced solid tumor such as melanoma, head and neck, liver or kidney cancer. The CDR3 here is CASSMGGGRGTQYF. CDR3 in DNA: TGTGCCAGTAGTATGGGCGGGGGGCGAGGGACCCAGTACTTC. Full variable domain (rest looked up from reference TRBV19 and TRBJ2-5): DGGITQSPKYLFRKEGQNVTLSCEQNLNHDAMYWYRQDPGQGLRLIYYSQIVNDFQKGDIAEGYSVSREKKESFPLTVTSAQKNPTAFYLCASSMGGGRGTQYFGPGTRLLVL.